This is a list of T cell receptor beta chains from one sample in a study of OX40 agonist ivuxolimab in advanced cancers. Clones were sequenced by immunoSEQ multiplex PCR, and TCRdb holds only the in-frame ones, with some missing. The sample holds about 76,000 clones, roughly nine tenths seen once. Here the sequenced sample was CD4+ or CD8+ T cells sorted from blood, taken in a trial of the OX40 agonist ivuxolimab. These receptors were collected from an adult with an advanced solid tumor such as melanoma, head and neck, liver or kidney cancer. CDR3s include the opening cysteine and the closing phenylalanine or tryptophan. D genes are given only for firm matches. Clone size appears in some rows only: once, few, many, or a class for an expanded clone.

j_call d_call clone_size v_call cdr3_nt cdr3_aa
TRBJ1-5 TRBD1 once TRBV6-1 TGTGCCAGCAGGGACAGGGGCCAGGGTCAGCCCCAGCATTTT CASRDRGQGQPQHF
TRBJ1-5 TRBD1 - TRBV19 TGTGCCAGTAGTATTACGGCAGGGGGGGCATATAGCAATCAGCCCCAGCATTTT CASSITAGGAYSNQPQHF
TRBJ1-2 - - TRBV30 TGTGCCTGGACAGGAGGGTATGGCTACACCTTC CAWTGGYGYTF
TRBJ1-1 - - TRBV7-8 TGTGCCAGCAGCTTATGGAAGGGTCTTAAGACTGAAGCTTTCTTT CASSLWKGLKTEAFF
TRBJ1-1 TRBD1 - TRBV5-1 TGCGCCAGCAGATACGACAGGGGCACTGAAGCTTTCTTT CASRYDRGTEAFF
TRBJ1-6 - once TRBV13 TGTGCCAGCAGCTCCTCGGGGACGCCCCTCCACTTT CASSSSGTPLHF
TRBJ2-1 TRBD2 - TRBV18 TGTGCCAGCTCACCACCCCCAGCGGGAGTTAGTAATGAGCAGTTCTTC CASSPPPAGVSNEQFF
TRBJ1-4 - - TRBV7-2 TGTGCCAGCAGCTCGGGGGTATGGGGTGAAAAACTGTTTTTT CASSSGVWGEKLFF
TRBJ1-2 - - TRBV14 TGTGCCAGCAGTCCTACGGGTAGAGACTATGGCTACACCTTC CASSPTGRDYGYTF
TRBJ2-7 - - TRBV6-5 TGTGCCAGTGGAACAGGGTCCTACGAGCAGTACTTC CASGTGSYEQYF
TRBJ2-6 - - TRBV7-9 TGTGCCAGCATCCAAATAGGGACGGATCCCCACTCTGGGGCCAACGTCCTGACTTTC CASIQIGTDPHSGANVLTF
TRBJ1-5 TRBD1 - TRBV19 TGTGCCAGTAGTATAAGGGGGCTACGTGAGGATCAGCCCCAGCATTTT CASSIRGLREDQPQHF
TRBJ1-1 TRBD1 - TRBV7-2 TGTGCCAGCAGCCAAAGGACAGGGGCCAACACTGAAGCTTTCTTT CASSQRTGANTEAFF
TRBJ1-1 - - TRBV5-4 TGTGCCAGCAGCTTGGGGTTTACAGGGTTGAACACTGAAGCTTTCTTT CASSLGFTGLNTEAFF
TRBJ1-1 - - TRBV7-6 TGTGCCAGCAGCCCGGGACGCCCAGCTTTCTTT CASSPGRPAFF
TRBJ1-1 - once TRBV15 TGTGCCACCAGCAGAGATCGGGGTAACACTGAAGCTTTCTTT CATSRDRGNTEAFF
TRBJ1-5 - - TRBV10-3 TGTGCCATCGGAGACGGGCGGAATCAGCCCCAGCATTTT CAIGDGRNQPQHF
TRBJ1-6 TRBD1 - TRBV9 TGTGCCAGCAGCCAGACAGGGGGCAAGTCACCCCTCCACTTT CASSQTGGKSPLHF
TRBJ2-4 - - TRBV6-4 TGTGCCAGCAGTGACGATAGGAAAAACATTCAGTACTTC CASSDDRKNIQYF
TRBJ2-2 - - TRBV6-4 TGTGCCAGCTCCGAGGTGGCGGGAAGAGGCGGGGAGCTGTTTTTT CASSEVAGRGGELFF
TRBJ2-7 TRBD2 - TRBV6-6 TGTGCCAGCAGTCCCGGGACTAGCGGGGGGTACGAGCAGTACTTC CASSPGTSGGYEQYF
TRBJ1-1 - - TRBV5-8 TGTGCCAGCAGCTTAAACGTGAACACTGAAGCTTTCTTT CASSLNVNTEAFF
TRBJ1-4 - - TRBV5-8 TGTGCCAGCAGCTCCCTATCCGGCAGGGCTGATGAAAAACTGTTTTTT CASSSLSGRADEKLFF
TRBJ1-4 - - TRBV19 TGTGCCAGTTCCCCGGACAGCCGGAGAACGAATGAAAAACTGTTTTTT CASSPDSRRTNEKLFF
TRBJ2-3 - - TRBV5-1 TGCGCCAGCAGCTTGGAAAGCCCAGATACGCAGTATTTT CASSLESPDTQYF
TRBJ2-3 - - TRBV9 TGTGCCAGCAGCGTAGCTCAACTGGTTAAAGATACGCAGTATTTT CASSVAQLVKDTQYF
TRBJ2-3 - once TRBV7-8 TGTGCCAGCAGCTTCGATAGGGGCACAGATACGCAGTATTTT CASSFDRGTDTQYF
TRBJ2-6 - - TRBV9 TGTGCCAGCAGCGTCGCTGGCGGAAACTCTGGGGCCAACGTCCTGACTTTC CASSVAGGNSGANVLTF
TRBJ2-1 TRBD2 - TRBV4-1 TGCGCCAGCAGCCAAGATAGTAGCGGGAGCTCCTACAATGAGCAGTTCTTC CASSQDSSGSSYNEQFF
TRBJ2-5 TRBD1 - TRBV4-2 TGTGCCAGCAGCCAAGATCCCGGGGACAGGGGGCCGGGAAGACACGGGACCCAGTACTTC CASSQDPGDRGPGRHGTQYF
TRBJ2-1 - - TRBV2 TGTGCCAGCAGTGATCCGGGGGATGAGCAGTTCTTC CASSDPGDEQFF
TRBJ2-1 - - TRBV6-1 TGTGCCAGCAGTGAGGGCGGCCGCTACAATGAGCAGTTCTTC CASSEGGRYNEQFF
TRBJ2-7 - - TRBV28 TGTGCCAGCGGGCGGCTAACCTACGAGCAGTACTTC CASGRLTYEQYF
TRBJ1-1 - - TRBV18 TGTGCCAGCTCACCGGAGGAACGGAACACTGAAGCTTTCTTT CASSPEERNTEAFF
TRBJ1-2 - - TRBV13 TGTGCCAGCAGCTTAGCTGGGGGCGACTATGGCTACACCTTC CASSLAGGDYGYTF
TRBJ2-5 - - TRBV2 TGTGCCAGCACGGGCCCCCAAGAGACCCAGTACTTC CASTGPQETQYF
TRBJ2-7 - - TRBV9 TGTGCCAGCAGCGTGCGGGGGACAGATATCTACGAGCAGTACTTC CASSVRGTDIYEQYF
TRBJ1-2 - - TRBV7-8 TGTGCCAGCAGCTTAGGGGGGGCACGAGGCTACACCTTC CASSLGGARGYTF
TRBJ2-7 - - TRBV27 TGTGCCAGCGAGCCAAGGAGCTCCTACGAGCAGTACTTC CASEPRSSYEQYF
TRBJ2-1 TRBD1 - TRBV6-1 TGTGCCAGCAGCCACGCACGGACAGGGGCAGTATCGTTCTTC CASSHARTGAVSFF
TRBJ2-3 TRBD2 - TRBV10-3 TGTGCCATCAGTGAGTCGATGGCGGGAGTGTTCGCGGGCACAGATACGCAGTATTTT CAISESMAGVFAGTDTQYF
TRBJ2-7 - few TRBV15 TGTGCCACCAGCAAGGTCGACCGAAAGGAGGAGCAGTACTTC CATSKVDRKEEQYF
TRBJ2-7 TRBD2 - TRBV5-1 TGCGCCAGCAGCTCGTCTAGCGGAGGCAGGTACGAGCAGTACTTC CASSSSSGGRYEQYF
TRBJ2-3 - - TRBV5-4 TGTGCCAGCAGCTTTTCCACAGATACGCAGTATTTT CASSFSTDTQYF
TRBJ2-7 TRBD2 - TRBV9 TGTGCCAGCAGCGTAGATGGGACTAGCGTATACGAGCAGTACTTC CASSVDGTSVYEQYF
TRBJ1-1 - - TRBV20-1 TGCAGTGCTAAGGGGGTCGGTGAAGCTTTCTTT CSAKGVGEAFF
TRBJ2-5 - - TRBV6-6 TGTGCCAGCAGTTACTCTCGGGACCGCCAAGAGACCCAGTACTTC CASSYSRDRQETQYF
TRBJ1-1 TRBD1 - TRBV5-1 TGCGCCAGCACCCTCAGACAGGGCCGGAACACTGAAGCTTTCTTT CASTLRQGRNTEAFF
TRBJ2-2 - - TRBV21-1 TGTGCCAGCAGCAAGGCGGCCTGGCGGGAGAACGGGGAGCTGTTTTTT CASSKAAWRENGELFF
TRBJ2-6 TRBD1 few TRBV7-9 TGTGCCAGCAGCTTTGACAGGGTTACTGTGGCCAACGTCCTGACTTTC CASSFDRVTVANVLTF
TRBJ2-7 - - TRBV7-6 TGTGCCAGCAGCTTAGGGGCGGAGGGCTACGAGCAGTACTTC CASSLGAEGYEQYF
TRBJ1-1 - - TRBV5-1 TGCGCCAGCAGCCTCAGGAAAGGTAATGGTGAAGCTTTCTTT CASSLRKGNGEAFF